This TCR beta chain is drawn from a study of blood T cell repertoires in COVID-19. For the study at large: Acute and convalescent COVID-19 samples came from the United States, Italy and Spain. In each case, the material was cDNA or gDNA derived from T cells, B-cell-depleted T cells, or PBMCs.

CDR1 and CDR2 from the germline V gene are SEHNR and FQNEAQ (reference sequence). The CDR3 runs 18 residues. The ends were cut back, 7 bases at V and 3 bases at J, with 28 bases in the middle. In the source study's methods: Amplification from reference gene primers served as the basis for estimated nucleated cell counts. Clones were sequenced by immunoSEQ multiplex PCR, and TCRdb holds only the in-frame ones, with some missing. D and trimming come from the DNA, and the V and J calls and clone size come from that table. Of around 210,000 clones in the sample, roughly nine tenths are singletons; the top ten hold 0.7% to 0.95%.

The sample consisted of peripheral blood. The J gene is TRBJ2-7, the V gene TRBV7-9; tentative D call: TRBD2 (7 bases). This receptor was identified in a woman in her 70s with acute or convalescent COVID-19. The CDR3 spells CASTHSRGTREQLYEQYF. Written as DNA, the CDR3 is TGTGCCAGCACCCACTCGAGGGGGACGCGGGAGCAGCTCTACGAGCAGTACTTC.